This TCR beta chain was captured in a study of blood T cells in healthy people across ages. Whole-study findings and limits: Aged donors had fewer naive CD4+ cells and lower diversity than long-lived donors.

Germline V lookup: CDR1 LNHDA, CDR2 SQIVND (reference sequence). There are 16 residues in the CDR3. Trimming removed 3 bases at V and 4 bases at J, with 16 bases between. As for this clonotype: Its antigen is still unknown.

For the second PCR, which ran for about 7 to 11 cycles, a sample-barcoded 5' primer and a J-beta primer mix were used. Template switching added a 12-random-nucleotide identifier to every cDNA molecule. MiXCR, applied by TCRdb to the 5' RACE reads, yields one record per CDR3 protein. Found here are some 1.1 million distinct CDR3 sequences, more than 30% of them singletons; the top ten hold about an eighth. This receptor was identified in a man between 18 and 29 years old in good health. The sequencing input was blood. This chain links TRBV19 with TRBJ2-1; TRBD2 is a possible D gene (7 bases). The DNA of the CDR3 is TGTGCCAGTAGTATCCACACGGGGGGCAAATACAATGAGCAGTTCTTC. Translating it yields CASSIHTGGKYNEQFF.